The clone carrying this T cell receptor (beta chain) was detected a few times. Each cDNA molecule carried a unique molecular identifier. A single record per CDR3 protein comes from TCRdb applying MiXCR to the 5' RACE reads. The data hold roughly 93,000 distinct CDR3 sequences, with roughly 14% observed a single time. This record comes from a study of early T cells in non-severe SARS-CoV-2 infection. Study at large: The chains were unpaired, and the sequenced material was bulk RNA from unsorted whole blood.

The sequencing input was whole blood. The source is an adult who was a healthcare worker with PCR-confirmed SARS-CoV-2 infection or an uninfected control (not recorded which).

The CDR3 sequence is CASRNRGGTEAFF. DNA of the CDR3: TGTGCTAGTCGGAACCGTGGAGGGACTGAAGCTTTCTTT. The chain recombines TRBV12-5 with TRBJ1-1; D is unresolved. Germline CDR1 is LGHNT and CDR2 is FRNRAP. The CDR3 contains 13 residues. V dropped 8 bases and J dropped 5 bases, with 15 bases sitting between them.